The text below deals with one T cell receptor beta chain. Antigen: not known. This specimen comes from a study of T cells in Graves' hyperthyroidism and ophthalmopathy. Trimming took 6 bases from V and 5 from J; bases not matched to a gene: 6. CDR1 and CDR2 (germline): SQVTM, ANQGSEA. CDR3 length: 13 residues. Amplification of TCR beta CDR3 regions used RNA as the template. An initial round of RT-PCR targeting the TCR CDR3 relied on the HTBI primer set. Via MiXCR, TCRdb re-called the multiplex PCR reads, giving one row per CDR3 protein. This table has hundreds of thousands of distinct CDR3 sequences, over 40% appearing once. Thyroid ultrasound and orbital computed tomography, with clinical symptoms and serum thyroxine and TRAb, informed diagnoses. Whole-study results and caveats: Most thyroid clonotypes expanded above 0.001 were also detected in blood. Prediction of ophthalmopathy progression came a median roughly 6.7 months pre-onset.

V and J are TRBV29-1 and TRBJ1-2; 10 positions match TRBD1. This clonotype was obtained from an adult man with Graves' disease, either hyperthyroidism or ophthalmopathy (not recorded which). The sequenced sample was peripheral blood or thyroid tissue (not recorded which). For the CDR3, the DNA is TGCAGCGTCGACCGGGACAGGGGATATGGCTACACCTTC. This sequence encodes CSVDRDRGYGYTF.